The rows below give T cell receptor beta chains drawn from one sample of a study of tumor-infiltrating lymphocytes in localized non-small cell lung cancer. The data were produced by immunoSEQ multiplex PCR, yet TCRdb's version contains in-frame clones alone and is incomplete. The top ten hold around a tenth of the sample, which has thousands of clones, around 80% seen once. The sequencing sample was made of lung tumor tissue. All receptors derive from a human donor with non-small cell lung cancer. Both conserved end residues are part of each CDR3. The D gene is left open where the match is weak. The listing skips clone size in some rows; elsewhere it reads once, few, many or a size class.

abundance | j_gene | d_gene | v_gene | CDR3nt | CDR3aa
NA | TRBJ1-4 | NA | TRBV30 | TGTGCCTGGAGACAGGGTGATGAAAAACTGTTTTTT | CAWRQGDEKLFF
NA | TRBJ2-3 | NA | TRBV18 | TGTGCCAGCTCACTTACCTCCGGGATGGCGGCCGATACGCAGTATTTT | CASSLTSGMAADTQYF
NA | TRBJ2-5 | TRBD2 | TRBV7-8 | TGTGCCAGCAGCTTGGGAGGGGCCCTTCAAGAGACCCAGTACTTC | CASSLGGALQETQYF
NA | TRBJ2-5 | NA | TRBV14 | TGTGCCAGCAGCTCCTATCCTCCCCGGGGTCCCCAAGAGACCCAGTACTTC | CASSSYPPRGPQETQYF
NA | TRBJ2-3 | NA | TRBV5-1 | TGCGCCAGCAGCGCCACTAGTGATACGCAGTATTTT | CASSATSDTQYF
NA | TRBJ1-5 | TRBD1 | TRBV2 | TGTGCCAGCAGTGCGAACAGGGGGGATCAGCCCCAGCATTTT | CASSANRGDQPQHF
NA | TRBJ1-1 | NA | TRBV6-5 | TGTGCCAGCAGTTTCTCCAGGGAGAGCACTGAAGCTTTCTTT | CASSFSRESTEAFF
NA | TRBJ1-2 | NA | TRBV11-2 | TGTGCCAGCAGCTCTGCCGGGGGGGCCAACTATGGCTACACCTTC | CASSSAGGANYGYTF
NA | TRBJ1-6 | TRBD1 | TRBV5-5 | TGTGCCAGCAGTCGCGGCGGACAGGGAGGGAATTCACCCCTCCACTTT | CASSRGGQGGNSPLHF
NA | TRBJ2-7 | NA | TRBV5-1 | TGCGCCAGCAGCTCCTCCGGCAACTACGAGCAGTACTTC | CASSSSGNYEQYF
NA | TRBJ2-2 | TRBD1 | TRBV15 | TGTGCCACCAGCAGATGGACAGGATCGAACACCGGGGAGCTGTTTTTT | CATSRWTGSNTGELFF
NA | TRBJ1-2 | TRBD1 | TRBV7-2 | TGTGCCAGCAGCTTACCCGGGACAGGGTCCCATGGCTACACCTTC | CASSLPGTGSHGYTF
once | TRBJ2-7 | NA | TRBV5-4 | TGTGCCAGCAGCTTCGAATTACGGGAGTACGAGCAGTACTTC | CASSFELREYEQYF
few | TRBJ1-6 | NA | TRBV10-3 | TGTGCCATCAGTGTACAGGGTTCGGATAATTCACCCCTCCACTTT | CAISVQGSDNSPLHF
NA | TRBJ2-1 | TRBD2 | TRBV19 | TGTGCCAGTAGTAGGGGGACTAGCGGGAGGGCCGCCAAAAATGAGCAGTTCTTC | CASSRGTSGRAAKNEQFF
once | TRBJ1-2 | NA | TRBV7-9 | TGTGCCAGCAGCTTAGCGCCCGACTATGGCTACACCTTC | CASSLAPDYGYTF
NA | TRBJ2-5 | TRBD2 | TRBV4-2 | TGTGCCAGCAGCCAAGGTCGGCGGGGACTAGCGGGGGACCAAGAGACCCAGTACTTC | CASSQGRRGLAGDQETQYF
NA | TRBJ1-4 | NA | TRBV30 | TGTGCCTGGAGTTTCATTCGGCGAGGTAGACTGTTTTTT | CAWSFIRRGRLFF
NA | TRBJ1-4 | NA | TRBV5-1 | TGCGCCAGCAGCTTGGGGGCGCAGGGATGGGAAAAACTGTTTTTT | CASSLGAQGWEKLFF
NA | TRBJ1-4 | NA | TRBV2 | TGTGCCAGCAGTGAAGGAGGGGATAATGAAAAACTGTTTTTT | CASSEGGDNEKLFF
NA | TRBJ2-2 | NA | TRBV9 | TGTGCCAGCAGGCCTAGCCCTAGCACCGGGGAGCTGTTTTTT | CASRPSPSTGELFF
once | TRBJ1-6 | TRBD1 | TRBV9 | TGTGCCAGCAGCCCCATGGGGACAGGGGTTGGTTCACCCCTCCACTTT | CASSPMGTGVGSPLHF
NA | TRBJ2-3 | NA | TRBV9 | TGTGCCAGCAGCGCATATGGGCACACAGATACGCAGTATTTT | CASSAYGHTDTQYF
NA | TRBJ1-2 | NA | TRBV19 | TGTGCCAGTAGTATTCCCGCCATGTGGGCCAGGGGTGGCTACACCTTC | CASSIPAMWARGGYTF
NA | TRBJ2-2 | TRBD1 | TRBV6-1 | TGTGCCAGCAGATTGACAGGGGGAACCGGGGAGCTGTTTTTT | CASRLTGGTGELFF
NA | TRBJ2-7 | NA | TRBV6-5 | TGTGCCAGCAGTTACAGCGGAGGGAGGAACGAGCAGTACTTC | CASSYSGGRNEQYF
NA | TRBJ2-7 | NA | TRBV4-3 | TGCGCCAGCAGCCAAGATGACAGGAAGCAATACTTC | CASSQDDRKQYF
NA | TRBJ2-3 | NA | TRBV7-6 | TGTGCCAGCAGCTTAGGACGGGGCGGAGCAGATGGCACAGATACGCAGTATTTT | CASSLGRGGADGTDTQYF
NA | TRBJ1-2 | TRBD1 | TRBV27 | TGTGCCAGCAGTTTAACAGGGGGTCGCGGCTACACCTTC | CASSLTGGRGYTF
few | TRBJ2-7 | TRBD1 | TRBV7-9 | TGTGCCAGCAGCACACCTGACAGGGGGCGTTTTTCACACTACGAGCAGTACTTC | CASSTPDRGRFSHYEQYF
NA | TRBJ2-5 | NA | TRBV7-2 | TGTGCCAGCAGCCCTCGCCCCAGGCTGATCGCGGGCATCCAAGAGACCCAGTACTTC | CASSPRPRLIAGIQETQYF
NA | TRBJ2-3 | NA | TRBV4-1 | TGCGCCAGCAGCCTACAGGTAGCAGCAGATACGCAGTATTTT | CASSLQVAADTQYF
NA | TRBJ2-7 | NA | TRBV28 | TGTGCCAGCAGTTTAGGAACCCAGCTTTACGAGCAGTACTTC | CASSLGTQLYEQYF